The 30 T cell receptor beta chains below were found in one sample sequenced in a study of T cell changes during pregnancy in multiple sclerosis. The table came from immunoSEQ multiplex PCR; TCRdb's copy has only in-frame clones and leaves some out. This table holds about 99,000 clones, approximately 93% found once. Sequences were derived from peripheral blood, sampled after pregnancy. The source is a female donor with multiple sclerosis, enrolled in a pregnancy study.

V usage is TRBV18 and J usage is TRBJ2-3; possibly TRBD2 for D (5 bases). Trimming removed 3 bases at V and 2 bases at J, with 9 bases between. CDR1 and CDR2 (germline): KGHSH, LQKENI. This CDR3 comprises 14 residues. CDR3 DNA sequence: TGTGCCAGCTCACCTCCGCGGGCCACAGATACGCAGTATTTT. This gives the protein CASSPPRATDTQYF.

V gene TRBV6-5 combines with J gene TRBJ2-5, with TRBD2 as a possible D gene (5 bases). CDR1 MNHEY and CDR2 SVGAGI come from the germline V gene. Trimming stripped 2 bases from V and 2 bases from J, with 12 bases between. The CDR3 has 15 amino acids. CDR3 sequence: CASSYDRRIQETQYF. In DNA, the CDR3 is TGTGCCAGCAGTTACGATAGGAGGATTCAAGAGACCCAGTACTTC.

This clone appeared a single time. The gene calls are TRBV5-1 and TRBJ1-1; D may be TRBD1 (5 bases). Germline assignment: CDR1 SGHRS and CDR2 YFSETQ. The length of the CDR3 is 14 residues. Trimming cost V 3 bases and J 0 bases, with 9 bases left between them. The CDR3 bases are TGCGCCAGCAGCTCGGACAAAATGAACACTGAAGCTTTCTTT. Residues: CASSSDKMNTEAFF.

V gene TRBV6-5 combines with J gene TRBJ1-2; 8 bases map to TRBD1. Germline CDR1 is MNHEY and CDR2 is SVGAGI. Trimming at V came to 6 bases and at J to 7 bases, leaving 7 bases not matched to a gene. The CDR3 runs to 13 residues. The CDR3 sequence is CASSSGQGFGYTF. The CDR3 nucleotides are TGTGCCAGCAGCTCCGGACAGGGTTTTGGCTACACCTTC.

This rearrangement joins TRBV11-3 to TRBJ1-1; no clear D. Germline CDR1 is SGHNT and CDR2 is YENEEA. V gave up 3 bases and J gave up 0 bases, with 5 bases separating them. This CDR3 has 13 amino acids. The CDR3 bases are TGTGCCAGCAGCTTTAGTATGAACACTGAAGCTTTCTTT. This translates into CASSFSMNTEAFF.

To note about this clone: A read error may produce the germline difference seen at one junction end. The chain is built from TRBV7-9 and TRBJ2-7; 7 positions match TRBD2. The germline V gene encodes CDR1 SEHNR and CDR2 FQNEAQ (reference sequence). This CDR3 comprises 12 residues. CDR3 nucleotides: TGTGCCAGCAGTTCGACTAGCAGGGCCATTGACTTC. Protein product: CASSSTSRAIDF. The variable domain in full, with the rest retrieved from reference TRBV7-9 and TRBJ2-7, is DTGVSQNPRHKITKRGQNVTFRCDPISEHNRLYWYRQTLGQGPEFLTYFQNEAQLEKSRLLSDRFSAERPKGSFSTLEIQRTEQGDSAMYLCASSSTSRAIDFGPGTRLTVT.

The genes are TRBV7-7 and TRBJ1-1; D uncertain. The V gene lost 1 base and the J gene lost 3 bases, with 6 bases spanning the gap. The CDR3 has 13 residues. The germline V gene has CDR1 SSHAT and CDR2 FNYEAQ (reference sequence). CDR3 protein: CASSLVLYTEAFF. As DNA, the CDR3 is TGTGCCAGCAGCTTAGTTTTATACACTGAAGCTTTCTTT.

V is TRBV7-9 and J is TRBJ2-7; D gene ambiguous. V was clipped by 3 bases and J by 5 bases, with 8 bases between them. The CDR3 contains 12 residues. Per germline, CDR1 SEHNR and CDR2 FQNEAQ (reference sequence). CDR3 region: CASSFSANEQYF. The DNA of the CDR3 is TGTGCCAGCAGCTTCTCCGCGAACGAGCAGTACTTC.

The rearrangement uses TRBV5-4 and TRBJ1-1, with 7 nucleotides matching TRBD1. The CDR3 consists of 15 residues. Germline V gene data show CDR1 as SGHNT and CDR2 as YYREEE (reference sequence). J was trimmed by 5 bases and V by 5 bases; bases with no gene match: 12. This CDR3 is CASRKLDSGGTEAFF. The CDR3 nucleotides read TGTGCCAGCAGAAAACTCGATTCAGGGGGTACTGAAGCTTTCTTT.

The chain couples TRBV29-1 to TRBJ1-1; TRBD1 is a possible D gene (5 bases). Trimming took 7 bases from V and 7 from J, leaving 22 bases between them. The CDR3 covers 14 residues. Per the germline V gene, CDR1 is SQVTM and CDR2 is ANQGSEA. CDR3 protein: CSAALGAGFIEAFF. Here the CDR3 DNA reads TGCAGCGCGGCCCTAGGGGCAGGGTTCATTGAAGCTTTCTTT. Full variable domain (missing parts from reference TRBV29-1 and TRBJ1-1): SAVISQKPSRDICQRGTSLTIQCQVDSQVTMMFWYRQQPGQSLTLIATANQGSEATYESGFVIDKFPISRPNLTFSTLTVSNMSPEDSSIYLCSAALGAGFIEAFFGQGTRLTVV.

The V call is TRBV7-9, the J call TRBJ2-3; 9 nucleotides line up with TRBD1. The V gene's germline CDR1 is SEHNR and CDR2 FQNEAQ (reference sequence). The trim removed 5 bases at V and 2 bases at J, leaving 8 bases unmatched. This CDR3 contains 16 residues. CDR3 sequence reads: CASSATQGAFTDTQYF. The CDR3 DNA sequence: TGTGCCAGCAGCGCGACACAGGGGGCCTTCACAGATACGCAGTATTTT.

The J gene is TRBJ2-2, the V gene TRBV27, with 7 bases matching TRBD2. The CDR3 runs 18 residues. Trimming at V came to 2 bases and at J to 3 bases, leaving 12 bases not matched to a gene. CDR1 is MNHEY and CDR2 is SMNVEV in the germline V gene (reference sequence). The CDR3 region has the DNA TGTGCCAGCAGTTTAAAGCAGGCGGGGAGGGGTGACACCGGGGAGCTGTTTTTT. This translates into CASSLKQAGRGDTGELFF.

The rearrangement uses TRBV7-9 and TRBJ2-1; no reliable D call. Germline CDR1 and CDR2: SEHNR and FQNEAQ (reference sequence). V was cut by 1 base and J by 1 base, with 8 bases left in between. CDR3 length: 15 residues. The CDR3 DNA is TGTGCCAGCAGCTTAGTTCGTACTTCCTACAATGAGCAGTTCTTC. It is translated as CASSLVRTSYNEQFF.

V gene TRBV4-3 combines with J gene TRBJ1-1; TRBD1 is a possible D gene (5 bases). This CDR3 is 16 amino acids long. Germline V lookup: CDR1 LGHNA, CDR2 YSLEER. V dropped 2 bases and J dropped 4 bases, with 17 bases sitting between them. CDR3 residues: CASSQYWVGGSTEAFF. The CDR3 nucleotides read TGCGCCAGCAGCCAATATTGGGTCGGGGGGAGCACTGAAGCTTTCTTT.

The chain links TRBV2 to TRBJ1-2; 7 bases map to TRBD1. J gave up 0 bases and V 2 bases, and 3 bases lay outside the gene matches. Looked up from germline, CDR1 is SNHLY and CDR2 is FYNNEI. The CDR3 consists of 15 residues. The CDR3 region is CASSETGTANYGYTF. The CDR3, as DNA: TGTGCCAGCAGTGAAACCGGGACAGCTAACTATGGCTACACCTTC.

This sequence joins TRBV27 and TRBJ2-3, with D perhaps TRBD1 (6 bases). CDR3 length equals 18 residues. Germline V gene sequence: CDR1 MNHEY, CDR2 SMNVEV (reference sequence). The V and J ends lost 2 bases and 6 bases respectively, with 24 bases between them. In nucleotides, the CDR3 is TGTGCCAGCAGTTTAGAAGCCAGGACAGCGTACAGCCTGGATACGCAGTATTTT. Its translation: CASSLEARTAYSLDTQYF.

The CDR3 nucleotides read TGTGCCAGCACCGAAGACAGGGGGAACACTGAAGCTTTCTTT. Its protein is CASTEDRGNTEAFF. The V call is TRBV2, the J call TRBJ1-1, with 8 bases aligning to TRBD1. Unmatched junction bases numbered 5, after V lost 7 bases and J lost 1 base. Germline V gene lookup returns CDR1 SNHLY and CDR2 FYNNEI. This CDR3 has 14 residues.

The chain has TRBV7-9 and TRBJ2-3; the D is unclear. The germline V gene has CDR1 SEHNR and CDR2 FQNEAQ (reference sequence). This CDR3 comprises 12 residues. Trimming took 7 bases from V and 5 from J, leaving 10 bases between them. CDR3 in amino acids: CASTPSRDTQYF. CDR3 sequence (DNA): TGTGCCAGCACTCCTTCCCGAGATACGCAGTATTTT.

The chain uses TRBV6-5 and TRBJ2-5; the match to TRBD2 covers 10 bases. CDR3 length: 14 residues. Germline V gives CDR1 MNHEY, CDR2 SVGAGI. V lost 6 bases to trimming and J lost 4 bases; unmatched junction nucleotides: 5. Here the CDR3 DNA reads TGTGCCAGCAGACCTGGACTAGCGGTAGAGACCCAGTACTTC. It yields the protein CASRPGLAVETQYF.

The chain has TRBV30 and TRBJ1-1; D gene uncertain. Germline CDR1 GTSNPN, CDR2 SVGIG (reference sequence). V shed 5 bases and J shed 1 base, with 20 bases lying between them. The CDR3 spans 16 residues. CDR3 region: CAWRTQWLGGNTEAFF. The CDR3 nucleotides read TGTGCCTGGCGAACTCAGTGGCTGGGAGGGAACACTGAAGCTTTCTTT.

V usage is TRBV5-1 and J usage is TRBJ1-1; D call uncertain. Trimming removed 5 bases at V and 1 base at J, with 15 bases between. This CDR3 comprises 15 residues. Germline V lookup: CDR1 SGHRS, CDR2 YFSETQ. CDR3 region: CASRTPRGPNTEAFF. CDR3 nucleotides: TGCGCCAGCAGAACACCGCGAGGCCCGAACACTGAAGCTTTCTTT.

The V gene is TRBV4-3, the J gene TRBJ1-1; D is uncertain. CDR1 is LGHNA and CDR2 is YSLEER in the germline V gene. CDR3 size: 15 residues. Trimming pared 0 bases from V and 0 bases from J, leaving 8 bases between. The CDR3 nucleotides read TGCGCCAGCAGCCAAGATGTGGCAGTGAACACTGAAGCTTTCTTT. Protein: CASSQDVAVNTEAFF.

This chain joins TRBV6-5 and TRBJ1-2; 7 bases map to TRBD1. Germline trimming cut 6 bases from V and 4 bases from J; bases unmatched to any gene: 8. This CDR3 is 14 amino acids long. Per the germline V gene, CDR1 is MNHEY and CDR2 is SVGAGI. This chain's CDR3 is CASRERQGFYGYTF. The CDR3 nucleotides are TGTGCCAGCAGGGAACGACAGGGCTTCTATGGCTACACCTTC.

The chain links TRBV5-1 to TRBJ2-1; D is unresolved. This CDR3 is built from 15 residues. CDR1 and CDR2 (germline): SGHRS, YFSETQ. V dropped 4 bases and J dropped 4 bases, with 15 bases sitting between them. This chain's CDR3 is CASSPQSGAYNEQFF. CDR3 nucleotide sequence: TGCGCCAGCAGCCCCCAGTCTGGAGCGTACAATGAGCAGTTCTTC. Looking up the rest from reference TRBV5-1 and TRBJ2-1 gives the full variable domain: KAGVTQTPRYLIKTRGQQVTLSCSPISGHRSVSWYQQTPGQGLQFLFEYFSETQRNKGNFPGRFSGRQFSNSRSEMNVSTLELGDSALYLCASSPQSGAYNEQFFGPGTRLTVL.

The chain carries TRBV27 and TRBJ2-7; 8 bases fit TRBD2. CDR1 MNHEY and CDR2 SMNVEV come from the germline V gene (reference sequence). This CDR3 spans 16 amino acids. V lost 3 bases and J lost 2; bases outside the gene matches: 9. The CDR3 region has the DNA TGTGCCAGCAGTTTGTTCCAGACTAGCGCTCCCTACGAGCAGTACTTC. This codes for CASSLFQTSAPYEQYF.

The genes are TRBV11-3 and TRBJ2-7, with TRBD1 identical over 9 bases. The CDR3 covers 14 residues. Germline V gene sequence: CDR1 SGHNT, CDR2 YENEEA. Trimming cost V 5 bases and J 5 bases; bases outside gene matches: 7. This CDR3 reads CASSQMGDRDEQYF. The CDR3 DNA reads as TGTGCCAGCAGCCAGATGGGGGACAGGGACGAGCAGTACTTC.

This sequence joins TRBV15 and TRBJ1-1; 8 nucleotides line up with TRBD1. Germline values: CDR1 LNHNV, CDR2 YYDKDF (reference sequence). The CDR3 sequence is 16 residues long. V lost 2 bases to trimming and J lost 1 base; unmatched junction nucleotides: 6. The CDR3 coding sequence is TGTGCCACCAGCAGAAGGGTGGGGACAGGGAACACTGAAGCTTTCTTT. Translating gives CATSRRVGTGNTEAFF.

This chain links TRBV5-1 with TRBJ1-2, with unresolved D. Germline CDR1 SGHRS, CDR2 YFSETQ. The CDR3 loop spans 15 amino acids. V was trimmed by 3 bases and J by 7 bases, leaving 19 bases between them. Here the CDR3 DNA reads TGCGCCAGCAGCTCGGGAGGCCAGGAGCAGCGTGGCTACACCTTC. This codes for CASSSGGQEQRGYTF.

The CDR3 sequence is CASSGPNRGYEQYF. The CDR3 DNA is TGTGCCAGCAGTGGTCCCAACAGGGGCTACGAGCAGTACTTC. The chain recombines TRBV6-1 with TRBJ2-7, with TRBD1 identical over 7 bases. Trimming at V came to 4 bases and at J to 3 bases, leaving 6 bases not matched to a gene. CDR1 and CDR2 from the germline V gene are MNHNS and SASEGT. The CDR3 length is 14 residues.

V and J are TRBV28 and TRBJ2-5; D is possibly TRBD2 (6 bases). The CDR3 covers 15 residues. Trimming stripped 4 bases from V and 4 bases from J, with 16 bases between. The germline gives CDR1 MDHEN, CDR2 SYDVKM. The CDR3 region has the DNA TGTGCCAGCAGTTCGAGCGGGCAGGGTCCAGAGACCCAGTACTTC. It codes for CASSSSGQGPETQYF.